Presented here are 18 T cell receptor beta chains from one specimen sequenced in a study of blood T cell repertoires in COVID-19. Assay: immunoSEQ multiplex PCR; the TCRdb copy retains only in-frame clones and omits some. The table has some 120,000 clones, 74% seen once. Source material: peripheral blood. The receptor source for this set is a man older than 75 with COVID-19, enrolled during active disease.

This clone appeared a few times. The chain uses TRBV28 and TRBJ2-1; the match to TRBD2 covers 7 bases. This CDR3 has 16 amino acids. V shed 10 bases, J shed 1 base, and the junction held 13 bases outside the gene matches. CDR1 and CDR2 from the germline V gene are MDHEN and SYDVKM. CDR3 loop: CATREGGFRSYNEQFF. The CDR3 nucleotides read TGTGCCACCAGGGAGGGAGGTTTCCGATCCTACAATGAGCAGTTCTTC.

The chain employs TRBV28 and TRBJ1-6, with D hard to call. Trimming stripped 7 bases from V and 10 bases from J, with 14 bases between. Germline V gives CDR1 MDHEN, CDR2 SYDVKM. The length of the CDR3 is 13 residues. CDR3 in amino acids: CASNQPVRSPLHF. For the CDR3, the DNA is TGTGCCAGCAACCAACCCGTGAGGTCACCCCTCCACTTT.

The genes are TRBV6-1 and TRBJ2-3; D gene ambiguous. With 2 bases removed from V and 6 bases from J, the gap between germline ends came to 6 bases. The CDR3 is made up of 12 amino acids. Per germline, CDR1 MNHNS and CDR2 SASEGT. The CDR3 sequence: CASSEWADTQYF. The CDR3 region has the DNA TGTGCCAGCAGTGAATGGGCTGATACGCAGTATTTT.

The DNA for the CDR3 is TGTGCCAGCAGCTTGGCAAACAGCTATGGCTACACCTTC. Translated, it gives CASSLANSYGYTF. The rearrangement uses TRBV5-5 and TRBJ1-2; D uncertain. The ends were cut back, 0 bases at V and 4 bases at J, with 7 bases in the middle. CDR1 and CDR2 from the germline V gene are SGHKS and YYEKEE (reference sequence). The CDR3 totals 13 residues.

The chain joins TRBV18 to TRBJ2-3; no firm D call. CDR1 and CDR2 from the germline V gene are KGHSH and LQKENI. This CDR3 contains 15 residues. V was pared by 2 bases and J by 2 bases, with 11 bases between. In DNA, the CDR3 is TGTGCCAGCTCACCAAACCGCAGATCCACAGATACGCAGTATTTT. Translation gives CASSPNRRSTDTQYF.

The chain's CDR3 is CATSDPGTENTDTQYF. CDR3 bases: TGTGCCACCAGTGACCCCGGGACAGAGAACACAGATACGCAGTATTTT. The chain joins TRBV24-1 to TRBJ2-3; 7 bases align to TRBD1. The V segment lost 4 bases and the J segment 2 bases; nucleotides outside the gene matches: 8. Germline V gene sequence: CDR1 KGHDR, CDR2 SFDVKD. The CDR3 sequence is 16 residues long.

The chain employs TRBV7-6 and TRBJ2-5; D gene ambiguous. Trimming took off 5 bases at V and 5 bases at J, with 12 bases between the two ends. The CDR3 spans 13 residues. Germline CDR1 is SGHVS and CDR2 is FNYEAQ. This CDR3 is CASSPKADETQYF. The DNA for the CDR3 is TGTGCCAGCAGCCCCAAGGCGGATGAGACCCAGTACTTC.

V is TRBV18 and J is TRBJ2-7; 10 bases align to TRBD2. Germline V gene data show CDR1 as KGHSH and CDR2 as LQKENI. This CDR3 is built from 15 residues. Trimming at V came to 4 bases and at J to 2 bases, leaving 5 bases not matched to a gene. The CDR3 sequence: CASSRTSGDTYEQYF. The CDR3 nucleotides read TGTGCCAGCTCACGAACTAGCGGGGACACCTACGAGCAGTACTTC.

The chain combines TRBV2 with TRBJ1-1; unclear D gene. The germline V gene encodes CDR1 SNHLY and CDR2 FYNNEI. V was trimmed by 3 bases and J by 5 bases, leaving 13 bases between them. The CDR3 is 14 amino acids. The CDR3 loop is CASSEEAGGTEAFF. Written as DNA, the CDR3 is TGTGCCAGCAGTGAGGAGGCGGGCGGTACTGAAGCTTTCTTT.

The chain is built from TRBV5-1 and TRBJ2-5; 7 bases agree with TRBD2. Germline V gives CDR1 SGHRS, CDR2 YFSETQ. Trimming removed 1 base from V and 5 bases from J; junction bases left unmatched: 5. CDR3 length: 14 residues. For the CDR3, the DNA is TGCGCCAGCAGCTTGATCGGGGGAGGGGAGACCCAGTACTTC. It specifies CASSLIGGGETQYF.

This chain links TRBV7-9 with TRBJ2-1, with 7 bases identical to TRBD2. This CDR3 comprises 14 residues. The V segment lost 5 bases and the J segment 11 bases; nucleotides outside the gene matches: 12. Germline CDR1 SEHNR, CDR2 FQNEAQ (reference sequence). The CDR3 nucleotides are TGTGCCAGCAGCCTGCTAGCGGTAACAATGAAGCAGTTCTTC. Translation gives CASSLLAVTMKQFF.

The CDR3 region is CASSARGSSYEQYF. CDR3 in DNA: TGTGCCAGCAGCGCCCGCGGAAGCTCCTACGAGCAGTACTTC. V gene TRBV9 combines with J gene TRBJ2-7, with D unclear. The CDR3 runs 14 residues. Germline-derived CDR1 and CDR2 are SGDLS and YYNGEE. The germline V and J ends were trimmed by 3 bases and 0 bases, with 10 bases remaining between them.

The gene calls are TRBV30 and TRBJ2-7; 9 bases are shared with TRBD1. Germline V gene data show CDR1 as GTSNPN and CDR2 as SVGIG (reference sequence). There are 13 residues in the CDR3. V lost 2 bases to trimming and J lost 7 bases; unmatched junction nucleotides: 6. CDR3 sequence: CAWSKGQGLEQYF. In DNA, the CDR3 is TGTGCCTGGAGTAAGGGACAGGGTCTTGAGCAGTACTTC.

This clone was seen a few times. This chain uses TRBV2 with TRBJ1-1; 7 bases fit TRBD1. This CDR3 has 12 residues. Germline V lookup: CDR1 SNHLY, CDR2 FYNNEI. The V gene end was trimmed by 6 bases and the J gene end by 7 bases; junction bases not matched to a gene: 5. As DNA, the CDR3 is TGTGCCAGCAGCGGACAGGTCTTTGAAGCTTTCTTT. Translated: CASSGQVFEAFF.

This clone was found a few times. V and J are TRBV5-1 and TRBJ2-7; 7 nucleotides align to TRBD2. Germline V gene sequence: CDR1 SGHRS, CDR2 YFSETQ. Trimming at V came to 2 bases and at J to 7 bases, leaving 3 bases not matched to a gene. This CDR3 has 12 amino acids. In nucleotides, the CDR3 is TGCGCCAGCAGCTTCGGGCGGGGGGAGCAGTACTTC. It yields the protein CASSFGRGEQYF.

The chain has TRBV28 and TRBJ2-7; 7 bases agree with TRBD1. There are 15 residues in the CDR3. Germline trimming cut 3 bases from V and 3 bases from J; bases unmatched to any gene: 8. From germline, CDR1 is MDHEN and CDR2 SYDVKM. CDR3 coding DNA: TGTGCCAGCAGTTTGACAGGGCTCCTCTACTACGAGCAGTACTTC. Protein: CASSLTGLLYYEQYF.

This clone came up once. This chain links TRBV4-3 with TRBJ2-1; 7 bases match TRBD2. The CDR3 is 16 residues long. CDR1 LGHNA and CDR2 YSLEER come from the germline V gene. With 1 base clipped from V and 6 bases from J, the junction kept 9 bases outside the gene matches. The CDR3 region is CASSQVAGGSGNEQFF. CDR3 in DNA: TGCGCCAGCAGCCAAGTCGCCGGCGGGAGTGGCAATGAGCAGTTCTTC.

This clone is a singleton in its sample. V and J are TRBV15 and TRBJ2-7; 11 bases match TRBD2. Looked up from germline, CDR1 is LNHNV and CDR2 is YYDKDF (reference sequence). There are 15 residues in the CDR3. V lost 5 bases, J lost 3 bases, and 6 bases stayed unmatched. The CDR3 DNA sequence: TGTGCCACCAGCGCGGTAGCGGGAGGGGGCTACGAGCAGTACTTC. It is translated as CATSAVAGGGYEQYF.